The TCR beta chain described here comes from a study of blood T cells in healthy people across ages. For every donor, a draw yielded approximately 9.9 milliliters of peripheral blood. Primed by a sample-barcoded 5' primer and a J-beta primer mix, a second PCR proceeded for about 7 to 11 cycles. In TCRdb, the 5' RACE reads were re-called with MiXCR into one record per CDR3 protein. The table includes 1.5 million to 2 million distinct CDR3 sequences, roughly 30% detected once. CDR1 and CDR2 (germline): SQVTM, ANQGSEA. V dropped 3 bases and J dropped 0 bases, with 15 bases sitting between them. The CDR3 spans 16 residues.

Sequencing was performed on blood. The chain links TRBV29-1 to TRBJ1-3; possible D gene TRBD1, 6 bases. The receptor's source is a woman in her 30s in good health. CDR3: CSVELAGEFSGNTIYF. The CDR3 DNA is TGCAGCGTTGAGTTGGCAGGGGAGTTCTCTGGAAACACCATATATTTT.